This TCR beta chain was recovered during a study of blood T cell repertoires in COVID-19. TCRdb's table, derived via immunoSEQ multiplex PCR, lists solely in-frame clones and lacks some. The sample lists 350,000 to 400,000 clones, 80% to 90% occurring once. Living in under 30 US areas, the participants were between roughly 18 and 89 years of age. This TCR derives from a young man who had recovered from COVID-19. Sequenced: PBMCs or T cells enriched from blood (not recorded which).

The CDR3 loop is CASSNGRADSQGVNTEAFF. CDR3 nucleotides: TGTGCCAGCAGCAATGGTAGAGCGGACAGCCAGGGGGTGAACACTGAAGCTTTCTTT. This chain connects TRBV21-1 to TRBJ1-1; the table names TRBD1, a call not compared with the DNA. TRBV21-1 is described as a pseudogene. This CDR3 is built from 19 residues.